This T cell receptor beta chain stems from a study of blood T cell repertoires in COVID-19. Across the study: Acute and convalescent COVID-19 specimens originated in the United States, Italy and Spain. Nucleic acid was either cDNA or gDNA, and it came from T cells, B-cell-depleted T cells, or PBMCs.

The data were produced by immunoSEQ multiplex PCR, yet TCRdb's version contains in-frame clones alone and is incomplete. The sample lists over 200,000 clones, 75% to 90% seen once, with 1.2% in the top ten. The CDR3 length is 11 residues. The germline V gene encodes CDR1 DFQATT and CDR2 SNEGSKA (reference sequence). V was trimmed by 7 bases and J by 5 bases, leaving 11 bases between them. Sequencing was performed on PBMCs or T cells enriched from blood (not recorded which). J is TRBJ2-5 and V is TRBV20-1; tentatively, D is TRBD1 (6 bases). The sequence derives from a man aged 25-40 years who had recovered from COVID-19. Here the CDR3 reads CSVHQGETQYF. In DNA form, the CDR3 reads TGCAGTGTACATCAGGGGGAGACCCAGTACTTC.